This T cell receptor beta chain emerged from a study of regulatory T cells in long-lasting Graves disease. Indicated time point: newly diagnosed GD, antithyroid drugs for less than 3 months. RNA from PBMCs was the source of the TCR library. Germline V gene sequence: CDR1 DFQATT, CDR2 SNEGSKA (reference sequence). The CDR3 is made up of 17 amino acids. V shed 5 bases, J shed 8 bases, and the junction held 18 bases outside the gene matches. CDR3-region Arm-PCR and iRepertoire HTBI primers produced the TCR beta libraries. TCRdb analysed the multiplex PCR reads with MiXCR anew, one entry per CDR3 protein. The sample lists fewer than 650,000 distinct CDR3 sequences; about 16% were seen once. These sequences were also reported in another study, on T cells in Graves' hyperthyroidism and ophthalmopathy. That source adds: Most clonotypes expanded in thyroid above 0.001 were likewise present in blood. By a 13 V-J model, ophthalmopathy was set apart from stable hyperthyroidism.

Sequenced material: peripheral blood mononuclear cells (PBMCs), taken at new diagnosis, from a patient treated with antithyroid drugs. V and J are TRBV20-1 and TRBJ2-1, with 10 nucleotides matching TRBD2. The origin of this receptor is a man aged 18-30 years with Graves disease. The CDR3 bases are TGCAGTGCTGCCCCCCTCGATCTAGCGGGAGATCCCCATGAGCAGTTCTTC. It yields the protein CSAAPLDLAGDPHEQFF.